What follows are 4 T cell receptor beta chains derived from one specimen sequenced in a study of T cell responses to AZD1222 COVID-19 vaccine. Generated by immunoSEQ multiplex PCR, the TCRdb table keeps only in-frame clones and is missing some. Of about 130,000 clones in the sample, around 83% were seen once. The specimen was peripheral blood, collected on day 0 of AZD1222 vaccination. The receptors were sampled from an adult in good health.

The genes are TRBV5-1 and TRBJ2-1; perhaps TRBD1 as D (5 bases). The germline V and J ends were trimmed by 3 bases and 9 bases, with 13 bases remaining between them. The CDR3 has 13 amino acids. In germline, CDR1 is SGHRS, CDR2 YFSETQ. The CDR3 DNA reads as TGCGCCAGCAGCTCAGGGATTGGAACTGAGCAGTTCTTC. It encodes CASSSGIGTEQFF.

This rearrangement joins TRBV6-5 to TRBJ1-2; tentative D call: TRBD1 (5 bases). The CDR3 length is 12 residues. V shed 2 bases and J shed 7 bases, with 8 bases lying between them. The germline gives CDR1 MNHEY, CDR2 SVGAGI. The CDR3 spells CASSYGGFGYTF. The CDR3 coding sequence is TGTGCCAGCAGTTACGGGGGGTTTGGCTACACCTTC.

This clone was seen just once. This chain joins TRBV2 and TRBJ2-5, with TRBD1 matching over 8 bases. V shed 4 bases and J 4 bases; nucleotides not matched to a gene: 8. CDR3 size: 15 residues. Germline loops: CDR1 SNHLY, CDR2 FYNNEI. The DNA of the CDR3 is TGTGCCAGCAGTGTTGGCAGGGGGCAAGGAGAGACCCAGTACTTC. Translation: CASSVGRGQGETQYF.

This chain joins TRBV19 and TRBJ1-2; D unclear. Germline V gene lookup returns CDR1 LNHDA and CDR2 SQIVND (reference sequence). V gave up 6 bases and J gave up 3 bases, with 11 bases separating them. The CDR3 loop spans 13 amino acids. The CDR3 loop is CASREVGDYGYTF. CDR3 DNA: TGTGCCAGTAGGGAGGTCGGGGACTATGGCTACACCTTC.